This T cell receptor beta chain was observed in a study of breast tumors, draining lymph nodes, adjacent tissues. Study findings and constraints: Tumor repertoires ranked between lymph nodes and nontumor tissue in diversity, with V and J gene preferences. Findings are consistent with lymph node origin and intratumoral expansion of most tumor T cells. The lymph node origin of tumor T cells was framed as consistent with a hypothesis, not demonstrated.

TCRdb analysed the multiplex PCR reads with MiXCR anew, one entry per CDR3 protein. This sample yields tens of thousands of distinct CDR3 sequences, of which roughly 30% are seen a single time; 8% to 9% belongs to the top ten. This clonotype was counted many times. Its antigen is currently unknown. At one end the junction does not follow the germline gene, possibly because of a read error. Per germline, CDR1 SGHRS and CDR2 YFSETQ. The CDR3 has 14 residues. Breast cancer patients provided tissue from their axillary draining lymph nodes. The TCR sequence derives from a female donor with breast cancer. Some clones in this sample may be carry-over from other donors' samples. This chain connects TRBV5-1 to TRBJ2-4; D call uncertain. The specimen was axillary lymph node tissue. The CDR3 loop is CVSSLGSVKTIQYF. The CDR3 DNA follows: TGCGTCAGCAGCTTGGGCTCGGTCAAAACCATTCAGTACTTC.